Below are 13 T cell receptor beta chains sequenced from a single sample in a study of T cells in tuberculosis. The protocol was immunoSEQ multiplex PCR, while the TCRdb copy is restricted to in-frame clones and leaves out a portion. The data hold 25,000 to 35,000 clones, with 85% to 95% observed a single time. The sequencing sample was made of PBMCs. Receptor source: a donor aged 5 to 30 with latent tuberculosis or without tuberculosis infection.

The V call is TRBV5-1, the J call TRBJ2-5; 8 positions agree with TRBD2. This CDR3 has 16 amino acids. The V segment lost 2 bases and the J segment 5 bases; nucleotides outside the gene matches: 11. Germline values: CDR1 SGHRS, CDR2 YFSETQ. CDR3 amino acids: CASSFGREGRGETQYF. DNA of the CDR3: TGCGCCAGCAGCTTTGGCCGGGAGGGCCGAGGGGAGACCCAGTACTTC.

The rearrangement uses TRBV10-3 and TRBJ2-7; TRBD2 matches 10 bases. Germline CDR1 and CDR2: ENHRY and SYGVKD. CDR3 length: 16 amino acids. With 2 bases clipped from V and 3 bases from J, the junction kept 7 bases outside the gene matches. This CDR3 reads CAISEGQAGGGYEQYF. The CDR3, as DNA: TGTGCCATCAGTGAGGGTCAAGCGGGAGGGGGCTACGAGCAGTACTTC.

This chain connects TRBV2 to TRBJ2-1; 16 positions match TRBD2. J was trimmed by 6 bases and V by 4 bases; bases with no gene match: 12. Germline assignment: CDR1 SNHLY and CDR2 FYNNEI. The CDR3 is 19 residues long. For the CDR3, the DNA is TGTGCCAGCAGTGTTTTAGGGACTAGCGGGAGGGCCGTTGCCAATGAGCAGTTCTTC. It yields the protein CASSVLGTSGRAVANEQFF.

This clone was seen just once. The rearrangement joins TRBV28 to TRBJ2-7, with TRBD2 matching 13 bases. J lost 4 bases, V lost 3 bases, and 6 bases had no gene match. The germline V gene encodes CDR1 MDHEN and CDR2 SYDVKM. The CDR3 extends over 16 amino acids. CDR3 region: CASSLPGLAGVYEQYF. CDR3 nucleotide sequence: TGTGCCAGCAGTTTGCCAGGACTAGCGGGAGTTTACGAGCAGTACTTC.

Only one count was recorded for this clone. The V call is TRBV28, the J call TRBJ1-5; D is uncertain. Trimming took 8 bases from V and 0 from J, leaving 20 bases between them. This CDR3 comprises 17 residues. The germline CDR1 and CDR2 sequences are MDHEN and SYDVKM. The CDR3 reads CASDPPQENNSNQPQHF. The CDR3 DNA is TGTGCCAGCGATCCGCCGCAGGAAAACAATAGCAATCAGCCCCAGCATTTT. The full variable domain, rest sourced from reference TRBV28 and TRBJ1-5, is DVKVTQSSRYLVKRTGEKVFLECVQDMDHENMFWYRQDPGLGLRLIYFSYDVKMKEKGDIPEGYSVSREKKERFSLILESASTNQTSMYLCASDPPQENNSNQPQHFGDGTRLSIL.

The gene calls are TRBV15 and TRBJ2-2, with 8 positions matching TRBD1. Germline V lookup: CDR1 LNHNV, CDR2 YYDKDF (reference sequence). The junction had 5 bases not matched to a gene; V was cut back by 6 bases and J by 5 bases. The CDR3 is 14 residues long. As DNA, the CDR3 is TGTGCCACCAGGACAGGGGCCAATACCGGGGAGCTGTTTTTT. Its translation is CATRTGANTGELFF.

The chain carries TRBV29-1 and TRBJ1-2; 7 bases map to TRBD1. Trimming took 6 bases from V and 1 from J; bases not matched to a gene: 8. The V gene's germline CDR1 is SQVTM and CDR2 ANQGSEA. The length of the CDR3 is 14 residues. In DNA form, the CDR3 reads TGCAGCGTCGCCGGGACAGTCGTTAACTATGGCTACACCTTC. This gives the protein CSVAGTVVNYGYTF.

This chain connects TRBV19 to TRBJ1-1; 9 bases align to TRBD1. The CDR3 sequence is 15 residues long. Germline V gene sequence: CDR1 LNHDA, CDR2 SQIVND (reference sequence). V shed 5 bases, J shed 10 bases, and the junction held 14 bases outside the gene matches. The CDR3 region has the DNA TGTGCCAGTAGTGCCTCCGGGACAGGGTCTTTTTCAGCTTTCTTT. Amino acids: CASSASGTGSFSAFF. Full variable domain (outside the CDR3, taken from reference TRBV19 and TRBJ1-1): DGGITQSPKYLFRKEGQNVTLSCEQNLNHDAMYWYRQDPGQGLRLIYYSQIVNDFQKGDIAEGYSVSREKKESFPLTVTSAQKNPTAFYLCASSASGTGSFSAFFGQGTRLTVV.

CDR3 amino acids: CASRPGTGHNQPQHF. The CDR3 DNA reads TGTGCCAGCAGACCAGGGACAGGCCACAATCAGCCCCAGCATTTT. The gene calls are TRBV27 and TRBJ1-5; 8 bases map to TRBD1. This CDR3 is 15 amino acids long. The V and J ends lost 6 bases and 3 bases, in that order; junction bases with no gene match: 7. CDR1 is MNHEY, CDR2 SMNVEV, per germline (reference sequence).

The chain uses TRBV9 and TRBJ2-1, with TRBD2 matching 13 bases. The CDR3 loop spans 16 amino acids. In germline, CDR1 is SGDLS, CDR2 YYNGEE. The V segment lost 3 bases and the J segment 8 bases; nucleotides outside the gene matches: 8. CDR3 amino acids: CASSGLAGGGGDEQFF. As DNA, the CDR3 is TGTGCCAGCAGCGGACTAGCGGGAGGAGGGGGCGATGAGCAGTTCTTC.

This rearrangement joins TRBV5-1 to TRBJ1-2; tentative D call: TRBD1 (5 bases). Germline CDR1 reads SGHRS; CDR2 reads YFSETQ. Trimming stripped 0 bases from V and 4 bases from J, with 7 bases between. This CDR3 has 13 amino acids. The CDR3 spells CASSLGQPYGYTF. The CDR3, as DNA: TGCGCCAGCAGCTTGGGACAGCCCTATGGCTACACCTTC.

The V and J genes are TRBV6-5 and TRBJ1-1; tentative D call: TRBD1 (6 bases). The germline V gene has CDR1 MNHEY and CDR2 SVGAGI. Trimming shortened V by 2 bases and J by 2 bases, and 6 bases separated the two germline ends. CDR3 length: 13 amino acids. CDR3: CASSYGTNTEAFF. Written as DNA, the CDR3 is TGTGCCAGCAGTTACGGGACAAACACTGAAGCTTTCTTT.

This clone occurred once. CDR3 amino acids: CASSLLGTGGIGYEQYF. DNA of the CDR3: TGTGCCAGCAGCTTACTCGGGACAGGGGGGATCGGCTACGAGCAGTACTTC. The rearrangement links TRBV28 to TRBJ2-7; 11 bases are shared with TRBD1. This CDR3 has 17 amino acids. The J segment lost 3 bases and the V segment lost 6 bases, leaving 13 bases of the junction unmatched. Germline CDR1 and CDR2: MDHEN and SYDVKM.